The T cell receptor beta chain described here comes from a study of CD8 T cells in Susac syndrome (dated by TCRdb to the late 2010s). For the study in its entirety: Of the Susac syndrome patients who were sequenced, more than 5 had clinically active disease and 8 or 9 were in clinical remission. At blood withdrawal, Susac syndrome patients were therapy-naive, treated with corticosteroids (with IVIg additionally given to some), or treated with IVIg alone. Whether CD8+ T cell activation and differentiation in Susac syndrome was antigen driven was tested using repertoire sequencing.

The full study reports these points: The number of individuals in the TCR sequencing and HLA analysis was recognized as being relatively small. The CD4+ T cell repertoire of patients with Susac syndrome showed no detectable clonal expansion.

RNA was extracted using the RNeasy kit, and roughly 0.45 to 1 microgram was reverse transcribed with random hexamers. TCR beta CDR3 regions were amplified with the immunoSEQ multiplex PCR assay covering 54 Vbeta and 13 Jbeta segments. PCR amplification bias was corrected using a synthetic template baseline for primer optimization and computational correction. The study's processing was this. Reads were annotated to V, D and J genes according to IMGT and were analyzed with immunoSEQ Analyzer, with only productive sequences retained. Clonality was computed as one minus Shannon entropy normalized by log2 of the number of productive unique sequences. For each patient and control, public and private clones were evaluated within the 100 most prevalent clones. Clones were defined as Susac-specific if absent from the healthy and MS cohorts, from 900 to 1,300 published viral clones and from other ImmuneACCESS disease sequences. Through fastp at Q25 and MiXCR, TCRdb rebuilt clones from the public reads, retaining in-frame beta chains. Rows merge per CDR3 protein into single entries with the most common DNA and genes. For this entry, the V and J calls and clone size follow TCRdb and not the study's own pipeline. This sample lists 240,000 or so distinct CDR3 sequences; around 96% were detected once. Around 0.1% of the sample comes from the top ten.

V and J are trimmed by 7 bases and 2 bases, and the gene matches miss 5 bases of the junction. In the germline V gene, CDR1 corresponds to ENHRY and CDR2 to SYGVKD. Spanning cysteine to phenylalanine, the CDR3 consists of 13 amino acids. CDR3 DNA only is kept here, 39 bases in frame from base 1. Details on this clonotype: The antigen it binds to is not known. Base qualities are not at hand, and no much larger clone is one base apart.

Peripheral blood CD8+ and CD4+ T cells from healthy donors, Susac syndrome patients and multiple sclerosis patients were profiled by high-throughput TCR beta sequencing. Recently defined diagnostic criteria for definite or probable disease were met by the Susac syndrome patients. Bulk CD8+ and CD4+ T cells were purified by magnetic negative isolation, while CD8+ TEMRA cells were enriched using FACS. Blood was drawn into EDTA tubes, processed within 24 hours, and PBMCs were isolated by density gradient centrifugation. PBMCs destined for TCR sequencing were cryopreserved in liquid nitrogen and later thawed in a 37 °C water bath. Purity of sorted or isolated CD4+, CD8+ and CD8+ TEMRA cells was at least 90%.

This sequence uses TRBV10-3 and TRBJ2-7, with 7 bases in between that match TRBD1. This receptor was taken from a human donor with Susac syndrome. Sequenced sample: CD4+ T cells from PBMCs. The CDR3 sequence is CAITGQLTYEQYF. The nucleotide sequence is TGTGCCATCACGGGACAGCTTACCTACGAGCAGTACTTC.